This T cell receptor beta chain is from a study of T cell repertoires in cytomegalovirus infection. Ten or more counts support this clonotype. Its target is not known. Study-level findings and limits: Ex vivo, HLA-C-restricted CMV-specific TCR beta clonotypes prevailed over the rest of the response.

MiXCR was run by TCRdb on the reads, yielding one entry per CDR3 protein. The table has around 750,000 distinct CDR3 sequences, about 33% seen once. This CDR3 is 17 amino acids long. CDR1 is MGHRA, CDR2 YSYEKL, per germline. The V gene end was trimmed by 7 bases and the J gene end by 1 base; junction bases not matched to a gene: 13. The source was cultured CD8+ T cells from PBMCs, collected from culture after CMV antigen stimulation. J is TRBJ1-1 and V is TRBV4-1; 9 bases agree with TRBD1. The TCR was taken from a human donor in good health (CMV status not recorded). Some clones in this sample may be carry-over from other donors' samples. CDR3 protein: CASNLPGQGLRNTEAFF. The CDR3 coding sequence is TGCGCCAGCAACCTCCCGGGACAGGGTCTTCGGAACACTGAAGCTTTCTTT.